One and the same sample provided the 8 T cell receptor beta chains below, sequenced in a study of blood T cell repertoires in COVID-19 (dated by TCRdb to about 2020). To prepare the library, the immunoSEQ multiplex PCR assay was applied. Drawn from immuneACCESS, this table holds only the in-frame rearrangements with V and J called that TCRdb kept. Clones are partly lost; checked studies trace under half to an unresolved V gene and leave the rest unexplained. This sample lists approximately 200,000 clones; roughly 85% were detected once. The leading ten clones occupy 18% of the sample. The material sequenced was PBMCs or T cells enriched from blood (not recorded which). The receptors here all came from a man between 40 and 49 years old who had recovered from COVID-19.

The chain joins TRBV12-3 or TRBV12-4 to TRBJ2-7; D possibly corresponds to TRBD2 (5 bases). CDR3 length equals 13 residues. Between the trimmed V and J ends, which lost 6 bases and 5 bases, there was a span of 14 bases. The CDR3 here is CASSIKLENEQYF. DNA for the CDR3: TGTGCCAGCAGCATAAAACTAGAGAACGAGCAGTACTTC.

This rearrangement joins TRBV6-5 to TRBJ2-1; D unresolved. Germline values: CDR1 MNHEY, CDR2 SVGAGI. The CDR3 covers 11 residues. Trimming shortened V by 2 bases and J by 7 bases, and 3 bases separated the two germline ends. The CDR3 sequence is CASSYANEQFF. The CDR3 nucleotides read TGTGCCAGCAGTTACGCGAATGAGCAGTTCTTC.

This rearrangement joins TRBV5-5 to TRBJ1-6; no reliable D call. The CDR3 extends over 14 amino acids. Trimming took off 4 bases at V and 6 bases at J, with 11 bases between the two ends. The germline CDR1 and CDR2 sequences are SGHKS and YYEKEE (reference sequence). This CDR3 reads CASSPLGGNSPLHF. For the CDR3, the DNA is TGTGCCAGCAGCCCACTCGGAGGTAATTCACCCCTCCACTTT.

The chain couples TRBV9 to TRBJ2-7; 9 bases are a match to TRBD1. With 1 base clipped from V and 7 bases from J, the junction kept 9 bases outside the gene matches. This CDR3 has 15 amino acids. Per germline, CDR1 SGDLS and CDR2 YYNGEE. CDR3 loop: CASSVTSGQGQEQYF. In DNA form, the CDR3 reads TGTGCCAGCAGCGTAACATCGGGACAGGGTCAGGAGCAGTACTTC.

Turning to this clone: Relative to the germline gene, one junction end is altered; a read error may explain this. The chain carries TRBV5-8 and TRBJ2-1; 7 bases are a match to TRBD1. Germline loops: CDR1 SGHTS, CDR2 YDEGEE. The CDR3 has 13 amino acids. CDR3 sequence: CASSLGQGGIELF. DNA for the CDR3: TGTGCCAGCAGCTTGGGACAGGGTGGAATCGAGCTCTTC.

J is TRBJ1-1 and V is TRBV9; TRBD1 matches 8 bases. Germline assignment: CDR1 SGDLS and CDR2 YYNGEE. The ends lost 3 bases at V and 5 bases at J; junction bases unmatched: 9. The CDR3 is 15 residues long. The CDR3: CASSARTGQETEAFF. The DNA of the CDR3 is TGTGCCAGCAGCGCCAGGACAGGGCAGGAAACTGAAGCTTTCTTT. Complete variable domain (other parts from reference TRBV9 and TRBJ1-1): DSGVTQTPKHLITATGQRVTLRCSPRSGDLSVYWYQQSLDQGLQFLIQYYNGEERAKGNILERFSAQQFPDLHSELNLSSLELGDSALYFCASSARTGQETEAFFGQGTRLTVV.

The CDR3 here is CASSSYNEQFF. The CDR3 nucleotides read TGTGCCAGCAGCTCATACAATGAGCAGTTCTTC. The gene calls are TRBV5-4 and TRBJ2-1; D unclear. V lost 3 bases and J lost 4, with 2 bases in between. The V gene's germline CDR1 is SGHNT and CDR2 YYREEE (reference sequence). This CDR3 is built from 11 residues.

The V call is TRBV2, the J call TRBJ1-1, with 8 bases fitting TRBD1. V dropped 6 bases and J dropped 4; count of bases not matched to a gene: 10. The CDR3 covers 15 residues. The germline V gene encodes CDR1 SNHLY and CDR2 FYNNEI. The CDR3 region has the DNA TGTGCCAGCAGCAGGGGGCTATATTTAGGCACTGAAGCTTTCTTT. It specifies CASSRGLYLGTEAFF.